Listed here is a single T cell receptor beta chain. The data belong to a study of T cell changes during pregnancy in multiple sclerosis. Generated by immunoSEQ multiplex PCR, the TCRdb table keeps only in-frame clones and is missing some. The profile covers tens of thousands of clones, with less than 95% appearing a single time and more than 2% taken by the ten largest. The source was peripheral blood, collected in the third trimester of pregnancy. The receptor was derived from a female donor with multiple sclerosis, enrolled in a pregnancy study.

The chain's CDR3 is CASSPSGGSYEQYF. Here the CDR3 DNA reads TGTGCCAGCAGCCCTAGCGGGGGGTCCTACGAGCAGTACTTC. The chain is built from TRBV7-2 and TRBJ2-7, with 11 bases that match TRBD2. Trimming cost V 5 bases and J 1 base; bases outside gene matches: 1. The CDR3 spans 14 residues. CDR1 and CDR2 (germline): SGHTA, FQGNSA.